Sequencing of this TCR beta chain was carried out in a study of cytotoxic CD8 clonotypes in ibrutinib-treated CLL. V gave up 5 bases and J gave up 7 bases; unmatched junction bases: 15. Germline CDR1 is MNHEY and CDR2 is SMNVEV (reference sequence). The CDR3 covers 17 residues. Libraries were prepared by immunoSEQ multiplex PCR; TCRdb keeps only in-frame clonotypes and omits some of them. The table has some 140,000 clones, approximately 90% seen once. The specimen was PBMCs, collected after 12 months of ibrutinib treatment. This TCR was recovered from a human donor with chronic lymphocytic leukemia. V usage is TRBV27 and J usage is TRBJ2-7; 12 nucleotides match TRBD2. This CDR3 is CASSLAGTSGFEQEQYF. CDR3 sequence (DNA): TGTGCCAGCAGTCTCGCCGGGACTAGCGGGTTTGAACAGGAGCAGTACTTC.